This T cell receptor (beta chain) was obtained from a study of T cells in Graves' hyperthyroidism and ophthalmopathy. Study conclusions and caveats: The model identified upcoming ophthalmopathy a median approximately seven months ahead of onset.

From RNA transcripts, TCR beta CDR3 regions were amplified. Researchers ran a first-round RT-PCR on the TCR CDR3 using the HTBI primer set. TCRdb re-called the multiplex PCR reads with MiXCR, one entry per CDR3 protein. The sample holds 610,000 or so distinct CDR3 sequences, under 60% seen once. Comments on this clonotype: Its antigen is not identified.

The sample taken for sequencing was peripheral blood or thyroid tissue (not recorded which). This sequence was found in a woman aged 18-29 years with Graves' hyperthyroidism.

This chain's CDR3 is CASGYPEAANYNEQFF. The DNA for the CDR3 is TGTGCCAGCGGCTACCCCGAGGCAGCTAACTACAATGAGCAGTTCTTC. The V and J genes are TRBV5-4 and TRBJ2-1; no reliable D call. Germline V gives CDR1 SGHNT, CDR2 YYREEE (reference sequence). V shed 7 bases and J shed 3 bases, with 20 bases lying between them. The CDR3 loop spans 16 amino acids.